This T cell receptor beta chain was recovered during a study of preoperative IRX-2 immunotherapy in early breast cancer. Profiled with immunoSEQ multiplex PCR; TCRdb holds only in-frame clones, not every one. The sample yields 30,000 to 35,000 clones, roughly 95% seen once. The CDR3 sequence is 16 residues long. V shed 1 base and J 6 bases; nucleotides not matched to a gene: 6. Germline V CDR1 and CDR2: SEHNR, FQNEAQ (reference sequence). The treatment denotes: preoperative locoregional IRX-2 cytokine immunotherapy. Samples came from a phase Ib trial of preoperative locoregional IRX-2 cytokine immunotherapy.

This specimen was taken from a patient treated with IRX-2 immunotherapy. This receptor was obtained from a human donor with breast cancer. This chain links TRBV7-9 with TRBJ2-6; 7 nucleotides match TRBD1. CDR3 DNA sequence: TGTGCCAGCAGCTTAGGAGGGGGCCTCGAGGCCAACGTCCTGACTTTC. Protein sequence: CASSLGGGLEANVLTF. The full variable domain, with the rest looked up from reference TRBV7-9 and TRBJ2-6, is DTGVSQNPRHKITKRGQNVTFRCDPISEHNRLYWYRQTLGQGPEFLTYFQNEAQLEKSRLLSDRFSAERPKGSFSTLEIQRTEQGDSAMYLCASSLGGGLEANVLTFGAGSRLTVL.